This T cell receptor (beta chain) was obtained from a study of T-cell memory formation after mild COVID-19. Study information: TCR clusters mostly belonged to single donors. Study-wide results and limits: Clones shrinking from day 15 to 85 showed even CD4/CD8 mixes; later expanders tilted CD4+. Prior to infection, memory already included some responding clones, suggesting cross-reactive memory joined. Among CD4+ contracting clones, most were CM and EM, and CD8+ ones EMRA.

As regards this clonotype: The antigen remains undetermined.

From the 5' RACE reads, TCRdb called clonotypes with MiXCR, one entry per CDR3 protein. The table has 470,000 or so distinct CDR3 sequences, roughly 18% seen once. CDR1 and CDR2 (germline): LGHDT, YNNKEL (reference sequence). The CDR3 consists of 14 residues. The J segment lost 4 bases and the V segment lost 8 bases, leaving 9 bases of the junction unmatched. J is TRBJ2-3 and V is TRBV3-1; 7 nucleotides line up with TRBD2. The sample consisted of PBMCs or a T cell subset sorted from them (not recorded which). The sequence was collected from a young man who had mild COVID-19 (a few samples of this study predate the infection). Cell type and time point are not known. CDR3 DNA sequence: TGTGCCAGCGGTCTTGGGAGGGGTTCAGATACGCAGTATTTT. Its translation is CASGLGRGSDTQYF.